These 21 T cell receptor beta chains share one sample of origin, sequenced in a study of T cell repertoires in cytomegalovirus infection. TCRdb fed the reads into MiXCR, producing one record per CDR3 protein. Of under 300,000 distinct CDR3 sequences listed, roughly an eighth are singletons. The sequenced material came from PBMCs. The origin of the receptors is a human donor in good health (CMV status not recorded). Some clones in this sample may be carry-over from other donors' samples.

The chain recombines TRBV5-1 with TRBJ2-5; D remains ambiguous. This CDR3 comprises 14 residues. CDR1 and CDR2 from the germline V gene are SGHRS and YFSETQ. Trimming pared 2 bases from V and 4 bases from J, leaving 12 bases between. The CDR3 protein is CASSFPRLGETQYF. CDR3 DNA sequence: TGCGCCAGCAGCTTTCCTAGGTTGGGAGAGACCCAGTACTTC.

This clonotype was seen at least ten times. The rearrangement links TRBV7-9 to TRBJ1-4; TRBD1 might be the D (6 bases). The CDR3 is 15 residues long. Trimming pared 3 bases from V and 6 bases from J, leaving 14 bases between. Germline CDR1 reads SEHNR; CDR2 reads FQNEAQ (reference sequence). CDR3 loop: CASSFLSGADEKLFF. As DNA, the CDR3 is TGTGCCAGCAGCTTCCTTTCGGGGGCCGATGAAAAACTGTTTTTT.

This clonotype was seen more than once but under ten times. The chain joins TRBV19 to TRBJ1-3; D remains ambiguous. Per the germline V gene, CDR1 is LNHDA and CDR2 is SQIVND (reference sequence). V shed 6 bases and J shed 4 bases, with 7 bases lying between them. CDR3 length: 12 residues. The CDR3 coding sequence is TGTGCCAGTAGCCAAGAAGGAAACACCATATATTTT. Amino acid sequence: CASSQEGNTIYF.

This clonotype was seen a handful of times. This rearrangement joins TRBV29-1 to TRBJ2-7; 12 bases fit TRBD1. V lost 2 bases, J lost 3 bases, and 8 bases stayed unmatched. The CDR3 runs 16 residues. Germline-derived CDR1 and CDR2 are SQVTM and ANQGSEA. The CDR3 nucleotides read TGCAGCGTTGAAAGGGACAGGGGGCCCGGGAGCTACGAGCAGTACTTC. Translating it yields CSVERDRGPGSYEQYF.

Ten or more counts support this clonotype. The V gene is TRBV6-6, the J gene TRBJ2-2; no reliable D call. Trimming cost V 2 bases and J 1 base, with 5 bases left between them. CDR3 length: 14 amino acids. CDR1 and CDR2 from the germline V gene are MNHNY and SVGAGI (reference sequence). The CDR3 DNA reads TGTGCCAGCAGTTACAGCCAGAACACCGGGGAGCTGTTTTTT. This gives the protein CASSYSQNTGELFF.

This clonotype was recorded many times. The V call is TRBV6-1, the J call TRBJ2-2, with 11 bases aligning to TRBD2. There are 20 residues in the CDR3. The germline CDR1 and CDR2 sequences are MNHNS and SASEGT. Unmatched junction bases numbered 12, after V lost 3 bases and J lost 0 bases. This CDR3 reads CASSDVAGTSGEANTGELFF. DNA of the CDR3: TGTGCCAGCAGTGATGTTGCCGGGACTAGCGGTGAGGCGAACACCGGGGAGCTGTTTTTT.

This clonotype was seen ten or more times. The V and J genes are TRBV7-2 and TRBJ2-1; D not certain. The CDR3 consists of 14 residues. V lost 1 base to trimming and J lost 9 bases, with 13 bases between them. The V gene's germline CDR1 is SGHTA and CDR2 FQGNSA. Here the CDR3 reads CASSLGLKGGEQFF. Written as DNA, the CDR3 is TGTGCCAGCAGCTTAGGTCTGAAGGGTGGTGAGCAGTTCTTC.

CDR3 sequence: CASAPMAGGNSPLHF. DNA for the CDR3: TGTGCCAGTGCCCCCATGGCAGGGGGAAATTCACCCCTCCACTTT. The J gene is TRBJ1-6, the V gene TRBV19; 7 bases align to TRBD1. The CDR3 runs 15 residues. Germline-derived CDR1 and CDR2 are LNHDA and SQIVND (reference sequence). V gave up 8 bases and J gave up 7 bases; unmatched junction bases: 11.

The chain joins TRBV19 to TRBJ1-5; D may be TRBD1 (6 bases). The CDR3 has 15 amino acids. CDR1 is LNHDA and CDR2 is SQIVND in the germline V gene (reference sequence). Trimming removed 6 bases from V and 4 bases from J, with 16 bases in between. CDR3 in amino acids: CASRKGAGVNQPQHF. CDR3 DNA sequence: TGTGCCAGTAGGAAAGGGGCAGGGGTAAATCAGCCCCAGCATTTT.

This clonotype was seen many times. The rearrangement joins TRBV20-1 to TRBJ1-5; maybe TRBD1 (5 bases). This CDR3 spans 13 amino acids. Trimming took 6 bases from V and 5 from J, leaving 14 bases between them. Per the germline V gene, CDR1 is DFQATT and CDR2 is SNEGSKA (reference sequence). CDR3 bases: TGCAGTGCCCAAGCGGGGGGGGATCAGCCCCAGCATTTT. Translation gives CSAQAGGDQPQHF.

This chain uses TRBV28 with TRBJ1-4; 12 positions agree with TRBD1. Germline trimming cut 6 bases from V and 6 bases from J; bases unmatched to any gene: 11. This CDR3 has 17 residues. In germline, CDR1 is MDHEN, CDR2 SYDVKM. The CDR3 is CASSPMGQGALYEKLFF. The DNA for the CDR3 is TGTGCCAGCAGCCCCATGGGACAGGGGGCTCTTTATGAAAAACTGTTTTTT.

The V call is TRBV3-1, the J call TRBJ2-4, with D unresolved. This CDR3 comprises 16 residues. CDR1 is LGHDT, CDR2 YNNKEL, per germline (reference sequence). Trimming left V 1 base short and J 1 base short, with 11 bases between. CDR3 sequence: CASSQGASTAKNIQYF. The CDR3 DNA sequence: TGTGCCAGCAGCCAAGGGGCCAGTACGGCCAAAAACATTCAGTACTTC. The whole variable domain, filled in from reference TRBV3-1 and TRBJ2-4, reads DTAVSQTPKYLVTQMGNDKSIKCEQNLGHDTMYWYKQDSKKFLKIMFSYNNKELIINETVPNRFSPKSPDKAHLNLHINSLELGDSAVYFCASSQGASTAKNIQYFGAGTRLSVL.

As for this clonotype: The conserved phenylalanine or tryptophan normally closing the CDR3 is absent here, so this likely arose from a read error. The chain combines TRBV10-3 with TRBJ2-5, with a tentative D call TRBD1 (6 bases). The CDR3 has 12 amino acids. Trimming pared 11 bases from V and 0 bases from J, leaving 10 bases between. CDR1 is ENHRY, CDR2 SYGVKD, per germline. The CDR3 DNA reads as TGTGCCGCCGGACAGTACCAAGAGACCCAGTACTTG. It translates to CAAGQYQETQYL.

This clonotype was picked up many times. V usage is TRBV7-2 and J usage is TRBJ2-7; TRBD1 is a possible D gene (5 bases). Trimming removed 2 bases from V and 3 bases from J, with 11 bases in between. CDR1 is SGHTA, CDR2 FQGNSA, per germline. This CDR3 comprises 14 residues. This CDR3 is CASSLSAGLYEQYF. The DNA for the CDR3 is TGTGCCAGCAGCTTAAGCGCAGGGCTCTACGAGCAGTACTTC.

In its sample, this clonotype was seen many times. The chain is built from TRBV6-6 and TRBJ2-1; TRBD2 agrees at 8 bases. The CDR3 is 18 amino acids. With V trimmed by 4 bases and J by 3 bases, 14 bases remained unmatched. The germline gives CDR1 MNHNY, CDR2 SVGAGI (reference sequence). This CDR3 reads CASSLNSGGPRNYNEQFF. The CDR3 DNA is TGTGCCAGCAGTTTAAACTCGGGAGGGCCTAGGAACTACAATGAGCAGTTCTTC.

The chain joins TRBV28 to TRBJ1-6; D is uncertain. V lost 8 bases to trimming and J lost 7 bases, with 18 bases between them. The germline CDR1 and CDR2 sequences are MDHEN and SYDVKM. This CDR3 contains 15 residues. CDR3 nucleotide sequence: TGTGCCAGCCGCGTCCGGCGACACAAAAATTCACCCCTCCACTTT. Translated: CASRVRRHKNSPLHF.

In its sample, this clonotype was seen many times. The chain carries TRBV7-9 and TRBJ2-3; D is perhaps TRBD2 (5 bases). The CDR3 runs 18 residues. Germline V gives CDR1 SEHNR, CDR2 FQNEAQ (reference sequence). V dropped 2 bases and J dropped 2 bases, with 20 bases sitting between them. The CDR3 sequence is CASSLPPRLAGITDTQYF. CDR3 sequence (DNA): TGTGCCAGCAGCTTACCCCCAAGGCTAGCTGGGATCACAGATACGCAGTATTTT. Combining the CDR3 with reference TRBV7-9 and TRBJ2-3 gives the whole variable domain DTGVSQNPRHKITKRGQNVTFRCDPISEHNRLYWYRQTLGQGPEFLTYFQNEAQLEKSRLLSDRFSAERPKGSFSTLEIQRTEQGDSAMYLCASSLPPRLAGITDTQYFGPGTRLTVL.

V gene TRBV11-1 combines with J gene TRBJ2-7, with no clear D. CDR3 length: 14 residues. Per the germline V gene, CDR1 is SGHAT and CDR2 is FQDESV (reference sequence). V lost 4 bases and J lost 5, with 15 bases in between. This CDR3 is CASSSGLLAHEQYF. CDR3 coding DNA: TGTGCCAGCAGCTCCGGGCTCCTGGCCCACGAGCAGTACTTC. Full variable domain (remainder filled in from reference TRBV11-1 and TRBJ2-7): EAEVAQSPRYKITEKSQAVAFWCDPISGHATLYWYRQILGQGPELLVQFQDESVVDDSQLPKDRFSAERLKGVDSTLKIQPAELGDSAMYLCASSSGLLAHEQYFGPGTRLTVT.

This clonotype was seen only a few times. The chain couples TRBV5-4 to TRBJ2-5, with D maybe TRBD1 (6 bases). This CDR3 is 14 amino acids long. V was trimmed by 0 bases and J by 5 bases, leaving 11 bases between them. Per the germline V gene, CDR1 is SGHNT and CDR2 is YYREEE (reference sequence). The CDR3 DNA sequence: TGTGCCAGCAGCTTGGTGGGGGCTAGTGAGACCCAGTACTTC. Its protein product is CASSLVGASETQYF.

This rearrangement joins TRBV20-1 to TRBJ2-3; D possibly matches TRBD1 or TRBD2 (5 bases each). Germline CDR1 and CDR2: DFQATT and SNEGSKA (reference sequence). The CDR3 runs to 11 residues. Trimming took off 3 bases at V and 7 bases at J, with 8 bases between the two ends. The CDR3 loop reads CSARGVNTQYF. Here the CDR3 DNA reads TGCAGTGCTAGGGGGGTAAATACGCAGTATTTT.

This clonotype was recorded many times. CDR3 amino acids: CASSPDSLGTDTQYF. CDR3 bases: TGTGCCAGCAGCCCGGACAGCCTGGGCACAGATACGCAGTATTTT. This chain uses TRBV7-2 with TRBJ2-3; a possible D gene is TRBD1 (6 bases). Per germline, CDR1 SGHTA and CDR2 FQGNSA. Trimming pared 5 bases from V and 1 base from J, leaving 13 bases between. The CDR3 covers 15 residues.